This T cell receptor (beta chain) was sequenced in a study of persistence of HIV-infected CD4 T cells. Study background: Antigen stimulation activated a lower proportion of cells, more of them memory, than anti-CD3/anti-CD28 stimulation.

CDR3 size: 12 residues. Trimming left V 10 bases short and J 6 bases short, with 13 bases between. The V gene's germline CDR1 is KGHDR and CDR2 SFDVKD. On this clone: What it binds is unknown.

Nonspecific anti-CD3/anti-CD28 bead stimulation represents the broad CD4+ T cell repertoire. Responding CD4+ T cells were sorted by upregulation of both CD40 ligand and CD69. Plasma HIV-1 RNA stayed below 50 copies/mL for at least 4 years. Notes on the study in general: Rare CMV-responding cells carrying HIV-1 proviruses were not analyzed separately for TCR. Within sorted populations, more oligoclonal TCRs accompanied more oligoclonal proviruses.

The libraries were made with immunoSEQ version 4 in survey mode. Sequenced by immunoSEQ multiplex PCR; TCRdb stores in-frame clones only, minus some. Here the sample spans fewer than 50,000 clones, more than 85% being singletons. The sample in question was CD4+ T cells sorted from PBMCs after approximately 20-hour stimulation, obtained from a patient who received antiretroviral therapy. This rearrangement joins TRBV24-1 to TRBJ2-3; weak D call: TRBD1 (5 bases). This clonotype originated in an adult man with HIV who was CMV-seropositive. CDR3 region: CATGQSLDTQYF. The DNA of the CDR3 is TGTGCCACGGGGCAATCTCTGGATACGCAGTATTTT.